The entry below describes one T cell receptor beta chain. Its target antigen remains unknown. No qualities accompany the bases; no much larger clone lies one base away. Using the deep immunoSEQ assay, TCR CDR3 regions were amplified from genomic DNA by multiplex PCR. For each cell subset, the extracted genomic DNA was distributed evenly across all wells of several immunoSEQ 96-well plates, and each plate served as one replicate. Each replicate PCR for sorted subsets received about 180 ng genomic DNA, equal to tens of thousands of T cell genomes. Purified libraries were measured with a Qubit 3.0 fluorometer, size-checked on a Bioanalyzer 2100, and measured again with the KAPA Library Quantification kit. A separate single-read 150-cycle Illumina NextSeq 550 flow cell was used to sequence each immunoSEQ 96-well plate. Processing in the source paper ran as follows. Because the immunoSEQ output held only junctional sequences and lacked quality scores, the filtering could not match the filtering applied to full-length reads. To assign V/J genes and CDR3, sequences were annotated against IMGT germline references using PyIR, a Python wrapper for IgBLAST v1.9. Reads with weak V/J assignments (E-value above 1e-6), missing CDR3, stop codons, out-of-frame junctions, or ambiguous translated residues were removed. A V3J clonotype was defined by an identical inferred V gene, J gene, and CDR3 amino acid sequence. Percentage overlap between repertoires was computed as shared unique clonotypes divided by the size of the smaller repertoire. Three approaches were used to assess repertoire richness: RTK rarefaction, the Chao1 estimator, and Recon v2.1 estimates of unobserved clonotypes. For all TCRbeta clonotypes obtained by the gDNA method from four donors, generation probabilities were computed with OLGA. TCRdb retrieved this table from immuneACCESS and kept in-frame rearrangements only. Not all clones are present; in checked studies, unresolved V genes account for under half, and no reason is known for the remainder. For V, J and clone size, that table is used; D and trimming come from the DNA. The table for this sample lists approximately 810,000 clones; over 90% of them were counted only once. Around 24% of the sample rests with the top ten.

The sample comes from a study of shared clonotypes between healthy human individuals (dated by TCRdb to the early 2020s). For the study in its entirety: Three men and a couple of women, aged 18 to 49 years, made up the cohort. For each donor, CD4 naive and CD4 memory were each run on three plates, CD8 naive on two plates, and CD8 memory on one plate. To estimate repertoire size and how much clonotype sharing occurs between individuals, the study deeply sequenced the blood TCR repertoires of roughly 5 healthy adults. To increase sequencing depth and limit assay-specific biases, TCR repertoire library preparation and sequencing were carried out by different laboratories using diverse techniques. Leukapheresis yielded between about 0.85 and 10 billion PBMCs per donor. The paper as a whole reports these results and caveats: The genetic and exposure-history diversity represented was limited by the small number of donors. Compared with non-shared clonotypes, clonotypes shared by all four sorted-subset donors had higher generation probabilities. Incomplete sequencing was indicated by rarefaction of sorted-subset datasets, despite the large sequencing depth. When a handful of donors were compared, the shared fraction of clonotypes was around 5% for naive CD4, roughly 3.4% for naive CD8, 2.3% for memory CD4, and 0.35% to 0.4% for memory CD8. Based on pairwise subsampling, the degree of clonotype sharing among donors was expected to be affected by sequencing depth. Sampling was limited to blood, and TCR repertoires in tissue likely differ from TCR repertoires in blood. Naive subsets generally had larger estimated clonotype richness than memory subsets did.

As encoded in the germline V gene, CDR1 is SGHTS while CDR2 is YDEGEE. V was cut back by 0 bases and J by 1 base, leaving a gap of 10 bases between them. Reading from cysteine to phenylalanine, the CDR3 counts 15 amino acids. The only DNA kept is the CDR3, 45 bases in frame from the first base. CD8 naive samples were CD45RO-negative cells positively selected for CCR7, giving a CD45RA+CCR7+ population that excluded TemRA cells. Healthy HIV-negative adults with no recently reported acute infections or vaccinations were included as donors. Every donor was a Caucasian adult living in Nashville, Tennessee, USA. After blood collection by leukapheresis, PBMCs were isolated using Ficoll-Histopaque density gradient centrifugation and then cryopreserved in the vapor phase of liquid nitrogen. Analytical flow cytometry was used to check the purity and quantity of every magnetically sorted T cell population. Each sorted fraction had its genomic DNA isolated and then quantified by UV absorbance on a Nanodrop 2000c.

The sequence was obtained from a man aged 30 to 45 in good health. Sample: naive CD8+ T cells sorted from blood. The sample's cell subset or site label is to be understood as: CD45RA+CCR7+. The chain employs TRBV5-8 and TRBJ1-1, and the D gene may be TRBD1, 5 bases matching. The CDR3 region reads CASSLVGRQNTEAFF. The bases are TGTGCCAGCAGCTTGGTGGGGCGACAGAACACTGAAGCTTTCTTT.